The rows below give T cell receptor beta chains drawn from one sample of a study of T-cell reconstitution after alpha-beta-depleted transplantation in children. TCRdb redid the calling of the PCR reads with MiXCR, one entry per CDR3 protein. This sample has fewer than 700,000 distinct CDR3 sequences, with 10% to 15% found just once. Source: PBMCs, mostly from graft donor cells, taken 360 days after TCRalphabeta/CD19-depleted stem cell transplant. The origin of the receptors is a male patient aged 5 to 17 who had a stem cell transplant for acute myeloid leukemia, so the T cells may come from the graft donor. CDR3s include the opening cysteine and the closing phenylalanine or tryptophan. The order of the fields is D gene, clone size, J gene, V gene, CDR3 DNA, CDR3 protein. D genes are given only for firm matches. Rows give clone size only sometimes, using once, few, many, or a class for an expanded clone.

d_gene: .; abundance: few; j_gene: TRBJ1-6; v_gene: TRBV7-2; CDR3nt: TGTGCCAGCAGCTTAGGGGCAGGGCTTTATAATTCACCCCTCCACTTT; CDR3aa: CASSLGAGLYNSPLHF
d_gene: TRBD2; abundance: few; j_gene: TRBJ2-1; v_gene: TRBV5-1; CDR3nt: TGCGCCAGCGGGGCGACTAGCGGGATGAGAACCTATGAGCAGTTCTTC; CDR3aa: CASGATSGMRTYEQFF
d_gene: .; abundance: few; j_gene: TRBJ1-3; v_gene: TRBV9; CDR3nt: TGTGCCAGCAGCGAGGCCCCGGTCCAGCAGACGGTCGGAAACACCATATATTTT; CDR3aa: CASSEAPVQQTVGNTIYF
d_gene: .; abundance: .; j_gene: TRBJ2-5; v_gene: TRBV20-1; CDR3nt: TGCAGTGCGGAGGAACGGGGCCAAGAGACCCAGTACTTC; CDR3aa: CSAEERGQETQYF
d_gene: .; abundance: few; j_gene: TRBJ1-3; v_gene: TRBV3-1; CDR3nt: TGTGCCAGCAGCCCTTTCCGGGGGGCGATGGGAAACACCATATATTTT; CDR3aa: CASSPFRGAMGNTIYF
d_gene: .; abundance: few; j_gene: TRBJ2-1; v_gene: TRBV20-1; CDR3nt: TGCAGTGCTATATCTGAGGTTGAGCAGTTCTTC; CDR3aa: CSAISEVEQFF
d_gene: TRBD2; abundance: .; j_gene: TRBJ2-1; v_gene: TRBV19; CDR3nt: TGTGCCAGTAGGCGCGGGAGCGCGAATGAGCAGTTCTTC; CDR3aa: CASRRGSANEQFF
d_gene: .; abundance: many; j_gene: TRBJ2-7; v_gene: TRBV7-2; CDR3nt: TGTGCCAGCAGCACCTACTACGAGCAGTACTTC; CDR3aa: CASSTYYEQYF
d_gene: TRBD1; abundance: .; j_gene: TRBJ2-7; v_gene: TRBV6-5; CDR3nt: TGTGCCAGCAGTTACTTTGCCGGGACAGGAGCCTACGAGCAGTACTTC; CDR3aa: CASSYFAGTGAYEQYF
d_gene: TRBD2; abundance: .; j_gene: TRBJ2-1; v_gene: TRBV11-2; CDR3nt: TGTGCCAGCCGACCCGGGGGACTAGCGGTACCGAGCTCCTACAATGAGCAGTTCTTC; CDR3aa: CASRPGGLAVPSSYNEQFF
d_gene: .; abundance: .; j_gene: TRBJ2-5; v_gene: TRBV9; CDR3nt: TGTGCCAGCAGCGTAGCCGGCTTTGAGACCCAGTACTTC; CDR3aa: CASSVAGFETQYF
d_gene: TRBD2; abundance: few; j_gene: TRBJ2-1; v_gene: TRBV10-3; CDR3nt: TGTGCCATCAGTGAGCCCCCGGGACTAGCGGGAAATGAGCAGTTCTTC; CDR3aa: CAISEPPGLAGNEQFF
d_gene: .; abundance: .; j_gene: TRBJ1-2; v_gene: TRBV6-1; CDR3nt: TGTGCCAGCATGGTACGGAGCCTTAACTATGGCTACACCTTC; CDR3aa: CASMVRSLNYGYTF
d_gene: TRBD2; abundance: few; j_gene: TRBJ2-7; v_gene: TRBV4-3; CDR3nt: TGCGCCAGCAGCCAACGGACTAGCGTCGTTTACGAGCAGTACTTC; CDR3aa: CASSQRTSVVYEQYF
d_gene: .; abundance: many; j_gene: TRBJ1-2; v_gene: TRBV28; CDR3nt: TGTGCCAGCAGTTTACAGGCCATCTATGGCTACACCTTC; CDR3aa: CASSLQAIYGYTF
d_gene: TRBD2; abundance: few; j_gene: TRBJ2-7; v_gene: TRBV7-9; CDR3nt: TGTGCCATATCTTCCAGCGGGGTTTACGAGCAGTACTTC; CDR3aa: CAISSSGVYEQYF
d_gene: .; abundance: few; j_gene: TRBJ2-7; v_gene: TRBV9; CDR3nt: TGTGCCAGCAGCGTCAGGGGTTACTCCTACGAGCAGTACTTC; CDR3aa: CASSVRGYSYEQYF
d_gene: TRBD2; abundance: many; j_gene: TRBJ2-7; v_gene: TRBV28; CDR3nt: TGTGCCGGACGGACTAGCGGGAGATACGAGCAGTACTTC; CDR3aa: CAGRTSGRYEQYF
d_gene: TRBD2; abundance: many; j_gene: TRBJ2-3; v_gene: TRBV5-1; CDR3nt: TGCGCCAGCACTCTAGTGGGACTATCGTCCACAGATACGCAGTATTTT; CDR3aa: CASTLVGLSSTDTQYF
d_gene: .; abundance: .; j_gene: TRBJ1-6; v_gene: TRBV20-1; CDR3nt: TGCAGTGCTAGTTTGGGCGCGGATTCACCCCTCCACTTT; CDR3aa: CSASLGADSPLHF
d_gene: .; abundance: few; j_gene: TRBJ1-2; v_gene: TRBV20-1; CDR3nt: TGCAGTGCTAGAGATCGAACAAGGAATGGCTACACCTTC; CDR3aa: CSARDRTRNGYTF
d_gene: .; abundance: .; j_gene: TRBJ1-3; v_gene: TRBV12-3/TRBV12-4; CDR3nt: TGTGCCAGCAGTTTAAGGTCGGCTGGAAACACCATATATTTT; CDR3aa: CASSLRSAGNTIYF
d_gene: .; abundance: many; j_gene: TRBJ1-2; v_gene: TRBV3-1; CDR3nt: TGTGCCAGCAGCCAAAGAGTTAGGGGAGGCGGCTATGGCTACACCTTC; CDR3aa: CASSQRVRGGGYGYTF
d_gene: .; abundance: .; j_gene: TRBJ2-3; v_gene: TRBV7-3; CDR3nt: TGTGCCAGCAGCTTAAGGATGGCAGCCACAGATACGCAGTATTTT; CDR3aa: CASSLRMAATDTQYF
d_gene: TRBD1; abundance: few; j_gene: TRBJ2-7; v_gene: TRBV7-8; CDR3nt: TGTGCCAGCAGCTCAATCGGGACAGTTCCCTACGAGCAGTACTTC; CDR3aa: CASSSIGTVPYEQYF
d_gene: .; abundance: few; j_gene: TRBJ2-1; v_gene: TRBV5-5; CDR3nt: TGTGCCAGCAGCTTGAACGGAATGGGGTTCAGGGACAATGAGCAGTTCTTC; CDR3aa: CASSLNGMGFRDNEQFF
d_gene: .; abundance: .; j_gene: TRBJ1-4; v_gene: TRBV12-3/TRBV12-4; CDR3nt: TGTGCCAGCAGACTAGGGCCGGGAGATGAAAAACTGTTTTTT; CDR3aa: CASRLGPGDEKLFF
d_gene: .; abundance: .; j_gene: TRBJ2-5; v_gene: TRBV7-8; CDR3nt: TGTGCCAGCAGCTTTCAACAGAACCAAGAGACCCAGTACTTC; CDR3aa: CASSFQQNQETQYF
d_gene: .; abundance: .; j_gene: TRBJ2-5; v_gene: TRBV6-2/TRBV6-3; CDR3nt: TGTGCCAGCGTTCGAGCGAGAAAAGAGACCCAGTACTTC; CDR3aa: CASVRARKETQYF
d_gene: TRBD1; abundance: many; j_gene: TRBJ2-7; v_gene: TRBV29-1; CDR3nt: TGCAGCGTTGAAGAAGGGCAGGGGGCTTACGAGCAGTACTTC; CDR3aa: CSVEEGQGAYEQYF
d_gene: TRBD2; abundance: few; j_gene: TRBJ2-7; v_gene: TRBV7-9; CDR3nt: TGTGCCAGCAGCTCCCCCGGCGGGAGGGCCTACGAGCAGTACTTC; CDR3aa: CASSSPGGRAYEQYF
d_gene: .; abundance: many; j_gene: TRBJ2-5; v_gene: TRBV5-1; CDR3nt: TGCGCCAGCAGCTTGGAGGGGGGAGAGACCCAGTACTTC; CDR3aa: CASSLEGGETQYF
d_gene: TRBD2; abundance: .; j_gene: TRBJ2-7; v_gene: TRBV20-1; CDR3nt: TGCAGTGCTAGTAAGGTAGCGGGAGGCATACTCTACGAGCAGTACTTC; CDR3aa: CSASKVAGGILYEQYF
d_gene: TRBD2; abundance: many; j_gene: TRBJ2-1; v_gene: TRBV10-3; CDR3nt: TGTGCCATCAGTGGCGGGACTAGCGGGAGTGGGAATGAGCAGTTCTTC; CDR3aa: CAISGGTSGSGNEQFF
d_gene: .; abundance: many; j_gene: TRBJ2-7; v_gene: TRBV28; CDR3nt: TGTGCCAGCAGTTTATTGGGGGGAACCTACGAGCAGTACTTC; CDR3aa: CASSLLGGTYEQYF
d_gene: .; abundance: .; j_gene: TRBJ2-7; v_gene: TRBV29-1; CDR3nt: TGCAGCGTTGAAGGCTCACCACACAGCTCCTACGAGCAGTACTTC; CDR3aa: CSVEGSPHSSYEQYF
d_gene: TRBD1; abundance: many; j_gene: TRBJ2-1; v_gene: TRBV5-6; CDR3nt: TGTGCCAGCAGCTTCCGACAGGGAGAGTTCTTC; CDR3aa: CASSFRQGEFF
d_gene: .; abundance: few; j_gene: TRBJ2-1; v_gene: TRBV11-2; CDR3nt: TGTGCCAGCAGCTTAGTTGACACCTTGGTCCTCAATGAGCAGTTCTTC; CDR3aa: CASSLVDTLVLNEQFF
d_gene: TRBD2; abundance: few; j_gene: TRBJ2-1; v_gene: TRBV5-1; CDR3nt: TGCGCCAGCAGCTCCCTTCTAAGCGGGAGCACGGGGTACAATGAGCAGTTCTTC; CDR3aa: CASSSLLSGSTGYNEQFF
d_gene: TRBD1; abundance: .; j_gene: TRBJ2-7; v_gene: TRBV5-6; CDR3nt: TGTGCCAGCAGCCCTACAGGGGGCCTTATCTACGAGCAGTACTTC; CDR3aa: CASSPTGGLIYEQYF
d_gene: TRBD1; abundance: .; j_gene: TRBJ1-6; v_gene: TRBV12-3/TRBV12-4; CDR3nt: TGTGCCAGCAGAGCGTCCGGGACAGGGGGATCACCCCTCCACTTT; CDR3aa: CASRASGTGGSPLHF
d_gene: .; abundance: few; j_gene: TRBJ2-1; v_gene: TRBV20-1; CDR3nt: TGCAGTGCTGGGGCCGGGCTAGGGTTCTTC; CDR3aa: CSAGAGLGFF
d_gene: TRBD1; abundance: few; j_gene: TRBJ2-1; v_gene: TRBV2; CDR3nt: TGTGCCACCCGGCCGGGACAGGGGACTCTAAATGAGCAGTTCTTC; CDR3aa: CATRPGQGTLNEQFF
d_gene: TRBD1; abundance: .; j_gene: TRBJ2-7; v_gene: TRBV7-7; CDR3nt: TGTGCTAGCAGCTTAGGGGGGACAGGGAGCCTCTACGAGCAGTACTTC; CDR3aa: CASSLGGTGSLYEQYF
d_gene: .; abundance: many; j_gene: TRBJ2-5; v_gene: TRBV20-1; CDR3nt: TGCAGTGCTAGACCGGGCACGGAGACCCAGTACTTC; CDR3aa: CSARPGTETQYF
d_gene: TRBD2; abundance: few; j_gene: TRBJ2-3; v_gene: TRBV6-2/TRBV6-3; CDR3nt: TGTGCCAGCAGTTACGCTAGCGGGAGTAAGACAGATACGCAGTATTTT; CDR3aa: CASSYASGSKTDTQYF
d_gene: .; abundance: few; j_gene: TRBJ2-3; v_gene: TRBV20-1; CDR3nt: TGCAGTGCCCCACGGGAGATTTTCACAGATACGCAGTATTTT; CDR3aa: CSAPREIFTDTQYF